Here is one T cell receptor (beta chain) with its context. Trimming cost V 2 bases and J 0 bases; bases outside gene matches: 3. The length of the CDR3 is 15 residues. Looked up from germline, CDR1 is MNHNY and CDR2 is SVGAGI (reference sequence). Clones were read by immunoSEQ multiplex PCR, and TCRdb kept only the in-frame ones, dropping some. This repertoire shows about 26,000 clones, roughly 80% found once; its top ten account for about 23%. The data were obtained in a study of control samples from healthy donors and cancer patients. Sequenced material: PBMCs. The chain employs TRBV6-6 and TRBJ2-5; 7 bases line up with TRBD2. The clonotype originates from a man aged 60 to 69 with colorectal cancer. CDR3 DNA: TGTGCCAGCAGTTACGGGGGGGGACACCAAGAGACCCAGTACTTC. This translates into CASSYGGGHQETQYF.